Sequencing of this TCR beta chain was carried out in a study of blood T cell repertoires in COVID-19. Across the study: Sample material is recorded as cDNA or gDNA derived from T cells, B-cell-depleted T cells, or PBMCs.

Germline V gene lookup returns CDR1 SGHTA and CDR2 FQGNSA. V shed 3 bases and J 6 bases; nucleotides not matched to a gene: 8. The CDR3 sequence is 15 residues long. In the original processing: Researchers report that nucleated cell counts were estimated from reference gene primer amplification. Measured with immunoSEQ multiplex PCR; TCRdb has only the in-frame clones, and not every one. That table furnishes V, J and clone size, whereas the DNA furnished D and trimming. The table includes 190,000 or so clones, approximately 87% detected once. The chain joins TRBV7-2 to TRBJ2-1; 7 bases map to TRBD2. Sequencing was performed on peripheral blood. This TCR was recovered from a woman between 18 and 30 years old who had recovered from COVID-19. The CDR3 sequence is CASSLSWEGLNEQFF. CDR3 nucleotides: TGTGCCAGCAGCTTGTCGTGGGAGGGCCTCAATGAGCAGTTCTTC.